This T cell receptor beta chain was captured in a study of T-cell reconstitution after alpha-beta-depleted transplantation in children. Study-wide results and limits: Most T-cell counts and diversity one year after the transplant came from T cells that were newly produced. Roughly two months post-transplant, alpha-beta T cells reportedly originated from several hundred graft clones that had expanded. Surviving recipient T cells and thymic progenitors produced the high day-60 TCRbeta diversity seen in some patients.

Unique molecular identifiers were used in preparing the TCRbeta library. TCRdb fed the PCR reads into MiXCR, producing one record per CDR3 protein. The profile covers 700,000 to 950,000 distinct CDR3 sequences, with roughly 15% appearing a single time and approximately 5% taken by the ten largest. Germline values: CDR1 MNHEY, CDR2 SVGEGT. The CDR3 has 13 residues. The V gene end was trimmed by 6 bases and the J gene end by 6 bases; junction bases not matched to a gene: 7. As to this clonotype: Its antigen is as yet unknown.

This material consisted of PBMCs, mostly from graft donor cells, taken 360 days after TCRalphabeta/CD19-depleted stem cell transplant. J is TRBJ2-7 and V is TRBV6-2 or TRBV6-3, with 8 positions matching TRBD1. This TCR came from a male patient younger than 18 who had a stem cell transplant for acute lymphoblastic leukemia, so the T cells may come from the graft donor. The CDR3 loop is CASSPKTGAEQYF. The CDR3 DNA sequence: TGTGCCAGCAGCCCAAAGACAGGGGCCGAGCAGTACTTC.